This record concerns one T cell receptor beta chain sequence. Its cognate antigen is unknown. This sample was included in a study of blood T cells in healthy people across ages. Findings and caveats of the study: Per million T cells, TCR beta diversity dropped about linearly as age rose.

Sample-barcoded 5' priming and a J-beta primer mix drove a second PCR of about 6 to 12 cycles. TCRdb re-called the 5' RACE reads through MiXCR, storing one row per CDR3 protein. This sample yields around 600,000 distinct CDR3 sequences, of which 47% are seen a single time; 20% to 25% belongs to the top ten. This CDR3 has 16 amino acids. The germline gives CDR1 SNHLY, CDR2 FYNNEI. Deletions cut 10 bases from V and 6 bases from J, with 28 bases between. The sample comprised blood. The sequence came from a man older than 75 in good health. The chain is built from TRBV2 and TRBJ2-7; a weak D match, TRBD2 (7 bases). In DNA form, the CDR3 reads TGTGCCATCCGGCCCCTGAGGGGGGGTTCGCCCTTCGAGCAGTACTTC. Protein product: CAIRPLRGGSPFEQYF. Using reference TRBV2 and TRBJ2-7 for the parts outside the CDR3, the full variable domain is EPEVTQTPSHQVTQMGQEVILRCVPISNHLYFYWYRQILGQKVEFLVSFYNNEISEKSEIFDDQFSVERPDGSNFTLKIRSTKLEDSAMYFCAIRPLRGGSPFEQYFGPGTRLTVT.